A single sample gave rise to the 24 T cell receptor beta chains below, sequenced in a study of blood T cells in healthy people across ages. Together with a sample-barcoded 5' primer, a J-beta primer mix was included in a second PCR lasting about 7 to 11 cycles. TCRdb independently ran MiXCR on the 5' RACE reads; one entry per CDR3 protein. The data hold some 1.6 million distinct CDR3 sequences, with almost 35% observed a single time. The sequenced sample was blood. The source of these receptors is a woman between 25 and 40 years old in good health.

The V call is TRBV28, the J call TRBJ2-3; 9 positions match TRBD2. CDR1 is MDHEN and CDR2 is SYDVKM in the germline V gene. The CDR3 consists of 15 residues. V shed 2 bases, J shed 8 bases, and the junction held 8 bases outside the gene matches. The CDR3 protein is CASSLMTSGSFTQYF. The CDR3 DNA reads as TGTGCCAGCAGTTTAATGACTAGCGGCTCATTTACGCAGTATTTT.

This clonotype was observed a handful of times. CDR3 amino acids: CASKWGNGYTF. The CDR3 DNA follows: TGTGCCAGCAAGTGGGGAAATGGCTACACCTTC. J is TRBJ1-2 and V is TRBV6-5; no reliable D call. Trimming stripped 7 bases from V and 6 bases from J, with 9 bases between. Germline CDR1 and CDR2: MNHEY and SVGAGI. This CDR3 is built from 11 residues.

This clonotype was seen a few times. The gene calls are TRBV4-1 and TRBJ2-3; a weak D match, TRBD1 (6 bases). Trimming cost V 2 bases and J 8 bases, with 8 bases left between them. This CDR3 has 12 amino acids. CDR1 and CDR2 from the germline V gene are MGHRA and YSYEKL. The CDR3 loop is CASSQPQGTQYF. As DNA, the CDR3 is TGCGCCAGCAGCCAACCACAGGGTACGCAGTATTTT.

The chain combines TRBV28 with TRBJ2-7; TRBD2 matches at 8 bases. V trimming: 5 bases; J trimming: 3 bases; junction bases outside the gene matches: 9. The germline gives CDR1 MDHEN, CDR2 SYDVKM. The CDR3 covers 15 residues. The CDR3 DNA reads as TGTGCCAGCAGTCCCCCAGCGGGAGTGCACTACGAGCAGTACTTC. This gives the protein CASSPPAGVHYEQYF. Full variable domain (missing parts from reference TRBV28 and TRBJ2-7): DVKVTQSSRYLVKRTGEKVFLECVQDMDHENMFWYRQDPGLGLRLIYFSYDVKMKEKGDIPEGYSVSREKKERFSLILESASTNQTSMYLCASSPPAGVHYEQYFGPGTRLTVT.

This clonotype came up many times. V is TRBV29-1 and J is TRBJ2-7; no definite D call. This CDR3 has 11 residues. Trimming stripped 5 bases from V and 6 bases from J, with 11 bases between. The germline CDR1 and CDR2 sequences are SQVTM and ANQGSEA. The CDR3 loop reads CSVSWSGEQYF. The CDR3 coding sequence is TGCAGCGTTTCTTGGTCGGGCGAGCAGTACTTC.

The genes are TRBV21-1 and TRBJ2-7; no DNA check was done on the table's D call, TRBD1. TRBV21-1 is annotated as a pseudogene. This CDR3 has 10 residues. The CDR3 coding sequence is TGTGCCAGCAGCCCCGGGGCCCAGTACTTC. It encodes CASSPGAQYF.

A few counts support this clonotype. The chain recombines TRBV2 with TRBJ2-5; 15 nucleotides agree with TRBD2. Germline V lookup: CDR1 SNHLY, CDR2 FYNNEI. The V segment lost 6 bases and the J segment 6 bases; nucleotides outside the gene matches: 2. The CDR3 has 14 residues. The CDR3 DNA is TGTGCCAGCAGAGGGACTAGCGGGGGGAAGACCCAGTACTTC. It encodes CASRGTSGGKTQYF.

There are a few counts of this clonotype. This chain uses TRBV5-1 with TRBJ2-7; tentative D call: TRBD2 (6 bases). This CDR3 is 14 amino acids long. Trimming left V 4 bases short and J 6 bases short, with 17 bases between. Germline CDR1 SGHRS, CDR2 YFSETQ. Here the CDR3 DNA reads TGCGCCAGCAGCCGTGTGGGCAGGGAGGTCGAGCAGTACTTC. It is translated as CASSRVGREVEQYF.

The genes are TRBV6-2 or TRBV6-3 and TRBJ2-1; 7 bases fit TRBD2. Germline V gene data show CDR1 as MNHEY and CDR2 as SVGEGT. The CDR3 runs 15 residues. The V segment lost 2 bases and the J segment 7 bases; nucleotides outside the gene matches: 8. The CDR3 coding sequence is TGTGCCAGCAGTTACGGCGGGGGAGCTGGAAATGAGCAGTTCTTC. Its protein product is CASSYGGGAGNEQFF.

This clonotype was counted a few times. The chain carries TRBV20-1 and TRBJ1-1; D unclear. The germline gives CDR1 DFQATT, CDR2 SNEGSKA (reference sequence). The ends were cut back, 1 base at V and 0 bases at J, with 12 bases in the middle. The CDR3 runs to 15 residues. CDR3 nucleotide sequence: TGCAGTGCTAGAGTCAGCGGGGTTATGAACACTGAAGCTTTCTTT. Its protein product is CSARVSGVMNTEAFF.

The chain couples TRBV20-1 to TRBJ1-2; maybe TRBD1 (5 bases). The CDR3 sequence is 12 residues long. Germline V gives CDR1 DFQATT, CDR2 SNEGSKA (reference sequence). Trimming cost V 7 bases and J 3 bases, with 12 bases left between them. The CDR3 DNA sequence: TGCAGTGTCCCCAGGGAGGACTATGGCTACACCTTC. This codes for CSVPREDYGYTF.

This clonotype was detected only a few times. The genes are TRBV5-1 and TRBJ2-7; a weak D match, TRBD1 (5 bases). V was trimmed by 2 bases and J by 4 bases, leaving 10 bases between them. This CDR3 spans 13 amino acids. The germline CDR1 and CDR2 sequences are SGHRS and YFSETQ. Here the CDR3 reads CASSLDSQYEQYF. The CDR3 DNA sequence: TGCGCCAGCAGCTTAGACAGTCAGTACGAGCAGTACTTC.

The gene calls are TRBV21-1 and TRBJ1-1; no DNA check was done on the table's D call, TRBD1. TRBV21-1 is classified as a pseudogene. The CDR3 has 13 residues. Here the CDR3 reads CAGTGHTNTEAFF. Written as DNA, the CDR3 is TGTGCCGGCACCGGGCATACGAACACTGAAGCTTTCTTT.

This clonotype was found many times. V is TRBV29-1 and J is TRBJ2-5, with 8 nucleotides matching TRBD2. Germline assignment: CDR1 SQVTM and CDR2 ANQGSEA. After removal of 7 bases from V and 7 bases from J, the junction contained 20 bases not matched to a gene. The CDR3 covers 16 residues. In DNA, the CDR3 is TGCAGCGCCGCCCCCGGAGGCACTAGCGGTTTGGGGACCCAGTACTTC. Encoded protein: CSAAPGGTSGLGTQYF. Complete variable domain (other parts from reference TRBV29-1 and TRBJ2-5): SAVISQKPSRDICQRGTSLTIQCQVDSQVTMMFWYRQQPGQSLTLIATANQGSEATYESGFVIDKFPISRPNLTFSTLTVSNMSPEDSSIYLCSAAPGGTSGLGTQYFGPGTRLLVL.

J is TRBJ1-1 and V is TRBV25-1; D gene uncertain. Germline CDR1 reads MGHDK; CDR2 reads SYGVNS. This CDR3 comprises 13 residues. Trimming left V 4 bases short and J 1 base short, with 7 bases between. CDR3 protein: CASSVSSNTEAFF. The CDR3 DNA is TGTGCCAGCAGTGTCTCCTCGAACACTGAAGCTTTCTTT.

This clonotype has just a few counts. V is TRBV13 and J is TRBJ2-1, with TRBD2 identical over 8 bases. This CDR3 has 15 residues. The trim removed 1 base at V and 2 bases at J, leaving 1 base unmatched. CDR1 is PRHDT and CDR2 is FYEKMQ in the germline V gene (reference sequence). The DNA of the CDR3 is TGTGCCAGCAGCTTAGAGCGGGAGACCTACAATGAGCAGTTCTTC. As protein: CASSLERETYNEQFF.

The chain has TRBV20-1 and TRBJ2-7; the D gene is possibly TRBD2 (6 bases). Trimming took off 5 bases at V and 6 bases at J, with 14 bases between the two ends. Germline assignment: CDR1 DFQATT and CDR2 SNEGSKA (reference sequence). The CDR3 runs 12 residues. This CDR3 is CSAWRGGVEQYF. The CDR3 DNA follows: TGCAGTGCTTGGAGGGGAGGAGTCGAGCAGTACTTC.

This clonotype was recorded only once. This chain connects TRBV28 to TRBJ1-4; TRBD1 matches at 8 bases. Per the germline V gene, CDR1 is MDHEN and CDR2 is SYDVKM. The CDR3 spans 16 residues. Trimming at V came to 6 bases and at J to 4 bases, leaving 10 bases not matched to a gene. CDR3 amino acids: CASRDRTGRYNEKLFF. The CDR3 nucleotides read TGTGCCAGCAGGGACCGGACAGGGCGTTATAATGAAAAACTGTTTTTT. Looking up the rest from reference TRBV28 and TRBJ1-4 gives the full variable domain: DVKVTQSSRYLVKRTGEKVFLECVQDMDHENMFWYRQDPGLGLRLIYFSYDVKMKEKGDIPEGYSVSREKKERFSLILESASTNQTSMYLCASRDRTGRYNEKLFFGSGTQLSVL.

This clonotype was seen ten or more times. The chain uses TRBV10-3 and TRBJ1-2; unclear D gene. Germline CDR1 ENHRY, CDR2 SYGVKD. This CDR3 contains 14 residues. V shed 2 bases and J shed 4 bases, with 11 bases lying between them. The CDR3 loop is CAISEEGTAYGYTF. As DNA, the CDR3 is TGTGCCATCAGTGAGGAAGGCACTGCCTATGGCTACACCTTC.

In its sample, this clonotype was seen a few times. The chain links TRBV3-1 to TRBJ2-1, with no clear D. Trimming left V 1 base short and J 8 bases short, with 15 bases between. Germline loops: CDR1 LGHDT, CDR2 YNNKEL (reference sequence). The CDR3 is made up of 15 amino acids. This CDR3 reads CASSQAVWGRDEQFF. The CDR3 region has the DNA TGTGCCAGCAGCCAAGCCGTCTGGGGAAGGGATGAGCAGTTCTTC.

The chain carries TRBV25-1 and TRBJ2-7; perhaps TRBD1 as D (6 bases). The J call may be in error: the DNA end matches TRBJ2-4 better. Looked up from germline, CDR1 is MGHDK and CDR2 is SYGVNS. This CDR3 has 16 amino acids. CDR3 DNA: TGTGCCAGCAGTGAGGGACAACGTCACGTCAAAAACATTCAGTACTTC. Protein product: CASSEGQRHVKNIQYF.

At least ten counts were recorded for this clonotype. This chain connects TRBV29-1 to TRBJ2-7; 7 nucleotides align to TRBD2. The CDR3 consists of 15 residues. The germline gives CDR1 SQVTM, CDR2 ANQGSEA. Trimming at V came to 1 base and at J to 0 bases, leaving 6 bases not matched to a gene. The CDR3 sequence: CSVEAGGSHSYEQYF. Written as DNA, the CDR3 is TGCAGCGTTGAAGCTGGCGGGAGCCACTCCTACGAGCAGTACTTC.

This clonotype turned up a few times. An end of the junction differs from the germline gene, which may be a read error. V and J are TRBV27 and TRBJ1-5; 7 bases are shared with TRBD1. The germline V gene encodes CDR1 MNHEY and CDR2 SMNVEV (reference sequence). This CDR3 spans 15 amino acids. DNA for the CDR3: TGTGTCAGCGCCCTGGGGGCAGGGGGGAATCAGCCCCAGCATTTT. It yields the protein CVSALGAGGNQPQHF.

This clonotype was detected ten times or more. V and J are TRBV10-3 and TRBJ2-5; TRBD2 is a possible D gene (6 bases). The CDR3 runs 13 residues. Trimming took off 5 bases at V and 5 bases at J, with 12 bases between the two ends. Germline loops: CDR1 ENHRY, CDR2 SYGVKD. The CDR3 DNA sequence: TGTGCCATCAGTCCCCCGGGGGTGGAGACCCAGTACTTC. Translation: CAISPPGVETQYF.